This T cell receptor (beta chain) was recorded in a study of blood T cell repertoires in COVID-19. This CDR3 is built from 14 residues. V gave up 6 bases and J gave up 3 bases; unmatched junction bases: 8. Germline lookup yields CDR1 SGHAT and CDR2 FQNNGV. The table came from immunoSEQ multiplex PCR; TCRdb's copy has only in-frame clones and leaves some out. This table has 250,000 or so clones, approximately 81% appearing once. Participant age was roughly 18 to 89 years, and participants resided in fewer than 30 US areas. Grouping used clinical history reported by participants in a survey and questionnaire.

The sample was PBMCs or T cells enriched from blood (not recorded which). The source is a woman in her 50s who had been exposed to COVID-19. The V and J genes are TRBV11-2 and TRBJ2-7, with TRBD1 matching 7 bases. The CDR3 region has the DNA TGTGCCAGCAGGCGGACAGGATTTATCTACGAGCAGTACTTC. It codes for CASRRTGFIYEQYF. The entire variable domain, with the rest obtained from reference TRBV11-2 and TRBJ2-7, is as follows: EAGVAQSPRYKIIEKRQSVAFWCNPISGHATLYWYQQILGQGPKLLIQFQNNGVVDDSQLPKDRFSAERLKGVDSTLKIQPAKLEDSAVYLCASRRTGFIYEQYFGPGTRLTVT.